This T cell receptor (beta chain) was documented in a study of graft-versus-host responses after intestinal transplantation. Sequencing was performed with immunoSEQ multiplex PCR; in TCRdb, only in-frame clones are kept and a portion is missing. The table lists 15,000 to 20,000 clones, around two fifths of them singletons. CDR1 is MNHNY and CDR2 is SVGAGI in the germline V gene (reference sequence). This CDR3 has 16 amino acids. Unmatched junction bases numbered 16, after V lost 6 bases and J lost 10 bases. There were about 200,000 CFSE-labeled responder cells plated together with about 200,000 irradiated, violet-dye-labeled stimulator cells.

The input for sequencing was alloreactive CD8+ T cells from a mixed lymphocyte reaction culture, taken before intestinal transplant. Indicated subset: CFSE-low proliferating T cells sorted from roughly six-day pre-transplant mixed lymphocyte reaction (GvH or HvG direction). This chain uses TRBV6-6 with TRBJ2-1; 9 bases agree with TRBD2. The source is a human patient who received an intestinal transplant. The CDR3 reads CASRALAGASSREQFF. The CDR3 DNA is TGTGCCAGCAGGGCCTTAGCGGGAGCAAGTTCGAGGGAGCAGTTCTTC.